Listed below are T cell receptor beta chains from one sample, sequenced in a study of T cell responses to AZD1222 COVID-19 vaccine. Using immunoSEQ multiplex PCR, the repertoire was profiled, and TCRdb retains in-frame clones only, with some absent. The profile covers about 49,000 clones, with more than 60% appearing a single time and more than 20% taken by the ten largest. Sample: peripheral blood, taken on day 0 of MenACWY control vaccination. These TCRs come from an adult in good health. Each CDR3 is given with its conserved first and last residue. A D gene is named only where the DNA matches it firmly. Only some rows state a clone size, as once, few, many or a class for expanded clones.

>once|NA|TRBV3-1/TRBV3-2|TRBJ1-1
TGTGCCAGCAGCCACAGGGCAAATGAAGCTTTCTTT
CASSHRANEAFF
>NA|TRBD2|TRBV2|TRBJ2-1
TGTGCCAGAAGAGGGACTACGTTTGGCAGTGAGCAGTTCTTC
CARRGTTFGSEQFF
>NA|NA|TRBV5-1|TRBJ2-7
TGCGCCAGCAGCTTGATCCCACAGAGCTACGAGCAGTACTTC
CASSLIPQSYEQYF
>NA|TRBD1|TRBV30|TRBJ1-2
TGTGCCCGACAGGGAGTCTATGGCTACACCTTC
CARQGVYGYTF
>NA|NA|TRBV10-3|TRBJ1-2
TGTGCCATCACCTCCGGGAAGGGAGCTAACTATGGCTACACCTTC
CAITSGKGANYGYTF
>NA|NA|TRBV10-3|TRBJ1-4
TGTGCCATCAGTGAAGGGAGAAAAGAAGAAAAACTGTTTTTT
CAISEGRKEEKLFF
>NA|NA|TRBV5-1|TRBJ2-5
TGCGCCAGCAGCTTGGAGGGGCGGACGGAGACCCAGTACTTC
CASSLEGRTETQYF
>NA|TRBD2|TRBV11-2|TRBJ2-2
TGTGCCAGCAGCTTGCTAGCGGGGGACACCGGGGAGCTGTTTTTT
CASSLLAGDTGELFF
>NA|NA|TRBV27|TRBJ2-3
TGTGCCAGCAGTTTAAGGGCCATCACAGATACGCAGTATTTT
CASSLRAITDTQYF
>NA|NA|TRBV9|TRBJ1-4
TGTGCCAGCAGCGTAGACCACCGGAATGAAAAACTGTTTTTT
CASSVDHRNEKLFF
>NA|TRBD1|TRBV6-1|TRBJ1-5
TGTGCCAGCAGTGAAGCTTTGACAGGGGGGATTCAGCCCCAGCATTTT
CASSEALTGGIQPQHF
>few|NA|TRBV9|TRBJ1-6
TGTGCCAGCAGCGTAACAGTTAATTCACCCCTCCACTTT
CASSVTVNSPLHF
>NA|TRBD1|TRBV7-9|TRBJ1-6
TGTGCCAGCAGCAACTGGGACAGGGCTTCACCCCTCCACTTT
CASSNWDRASPLHF
>NA|TRBD1|TRBV6-5|TRBJ1-2
TGTGCCAGCAGTTTAGGGGGCGACTATGGCTACACCTTC
CASSLGGDYGYTF
>NA|NA|TRBV6-6|TRBJ1-1
TGTGCCAGCACCCGGAGGGGTAGGGACACTGAAGCTTTCTTT
CASTRRGRDTEAFF
>NA|NA|TRBV6-1|TRBJ2-1
TGTGCCAGCAGTGAAAGACGGAACCCCTACAATGAGCAGTTCTTC
CASSERRNPYNEQFF
>NA|NA|TRBV3-1/TRBV3-2|TRBJ1-2
TGTGCCAGCAGCCCGCAGACCGACTATGGCTACACCTTC
CASSPQTDYGYTF
>NA|NA|TRBV5-6|TRBJ1-2
TGTGCCAGCAGTTCCTTCTCAGGGGCGAAATATGGCTACACCTTC
CASSSFSGAKYGYTF
>NA|TRBD1|TRBV19|TRBJ1-1
TGTGCCAGTAGTGTCCGACAGGGGACGAACACTGAAGCTTTCTTT
CASSVRQGTNTEAFF